This TCR beta chain was retrieved from a study of OX40 agonist ivuxolimab in advanced cancers. Study-level results: Nonresponders included some who also had low normalized T-cell clonal expansion.

Profiled with immunoSEQ multiplex PCR; TCRdb holds only in-frame clones, not every one. The data show roughly 61,000 clones, with 70% to 90% seen just once and about 0.38% held by the top ten. As regards this clone: Its antigen is not identified.

The clonotype originates from an adult with an advanced solid tumor such as melanoma, head and neck, liver or kidney cancer. The starting material was CD4+ or CD8+ T cells sorted from blood, obtained in a trial of the OX40 agonist ivuxolimab.

The CDR3 nucleotides read TGTGCCAGCAGTGAGGGGACAGGGCCCTACGAGCAGTACTTC. It specifies CASSEGTGPYEQYF. V and J are TRBV25-1 and TRBJ2-7; 9 bases map to TRBD1. Trimming took 3 bases from V and 2 from J; bases not matched to a gene: 2. Per germline, CDR1 MGHDK and CDR2 SYGVNS. This CDR3 region has 14 residues.